These T cell receptor beta chains were read from a single sample in a study of T cell responses to AZD1222 COVID-19 vaccine. Profiling relied on immunoSEQ multiplex PCR, and the TCRdb table lists in-frame clones only, not all of them. Here the sample spans 150,000 to 200,000 clones, about 92% being singletons. Source: peripheral blood, taken on day 0 of AZD1222 vaccination. Receptors originate from an adult in good health. CDR3s include the opening cysteine and the closing phenylalanine or tryptophan. A D gene is named only where the DNA matches it firmly. Not every row has a clone size; where given, it reads once, few, many or a size class.

J | size | V | D | DNA | CDR3
TRBJ2-1 | NA | TRBV15 | NA | TGTGCCACCAGCAGGGGGTATGGGGGTAGCTCCTACAATGAGCAGTTCTTC | CATSRGYGGSSYNEQFF
TRBJ1-1 | NA | TRBV18 | NA | TGTGCCAGCTCACCACCGGCAGGGGTGGGTGAAGCTTTCTTT | CASSPPAGVGEAFF
TRBJ1-4 | once | TRBV2 | NA | TGTGCCAGCAGGGGCTGGACCTCGTTTAATGAAAAACTGTTTTTT | CASRGWTSFNEKLFF
TRBJ1-2 | NA | TRBV6-5 | NA | TGTGCCAGCACCCCGACACCTAACTATGGCTACACCTTC | CASTPTPNYGYTF
TRBJ2-7 | NA | TRBV20-1 | NA | TGCAGTGCTAGAGCCACAGGGGAGCAGTACTTC | CSARATGEQYF
TRBJ1-1 | NA | TRBV6-1 | NA | TGTGCCAGCAGTGAAAATCTGAGAAAGAACACTGAAGCTTTCTTT | CASSENLRKNTEAFF
TRBJ1-2 | NA | TRBV27 | TRBD1 | TGTGCCAGCAGTCGGACAGGGCCCTATGGCTACACCTTC | CASSRTGPYGYTF
TRBJ2-7 | NA | TRBV28 | NA | TGTGCCAGCAGTCCCGGGGCCCCCTACGAGCAGTACTTC | CASSPGAPYEQYF
TRBJ1-4 | once | TRBV5-1 | TRBD1 | TGCGCCAGCAGCTTAGATCAAACAGGGGTCGGAAGGGAAAAACTGTTTTTT | CASSLDQTGVGREKLFF
TRBJ1-2 | NA | TRBV3-1/TRBV3-2 | TRBD1 | TGTGCCAGCAGCGAAGTTTCGGGACAGGTGGGTGGCTACACCTTC | CASSEVSGQVGGYTF
TRBJ2-7 | NA | TRBV5-4 | TRBD1 | TGTGCCAGCAGCTTGAAAAAAACAGGGGGGTACGAGCAGTACTTC | CASSLKKTGGYEQYF
TRBJ2-1 | NA | TRBV10-3 | TRBD2 | TGTGCCATCAGCCCGGGACTAGCGGGGGATAGCTCCTACAATGAGCAGTTCTTC | CAISPGLAGDSSYNEQFF
TRBJ1-4 | few | TRBV7-9 | NA | TGTGCCAGCGGGGGTTCGACTGCAACTAATGAAAAACTGTTTTTT | CASGGSTATNEKLFF
TRBJ1-2 | NA | TRBV27 | NA | TGTGCCAGCAGTTTATCCCTACCCGCAGGGGTCGGCTATGGCTACACCTTC | CASSLSLPAGVGYGYTF
TRBJ1-4 | NA | TRBV18 | NA | TGTGCCAGCTCGCCCGTAGGATCGACTAATGAAAAACTGTTTTTT | CASSPVGSTNEKLFF
TRBJ1-5 | few | TRBV6-1 | TRBD1 | TGTGCCAGCAGTGAGGGACAGTTGAATCAGCCCCAGCATTTT | CASSEGQLNQPQHF
TRBJ2-5 | NA | TRBV19 | NA | TGTGCCAGCCGCTATAGGGGTAGGGGGTTCTTGGGGATCCAAGAGACCCAGTACTTC | CASRYRGRGFLGIQETQYF
TRBJ1-1 | NA | TRBV3-1/TRBV3-2 | NA | TGTGCCAGCAGCCCGATAGCCGGCGGGATTAGGGCTGAAGCTTTCTTT | CASSPIAGGIRAEAFF
TRBJ1-6 | once | TRBV3-1/TRBV3-2 | NA | TGTGCCAGCAGCCAACCAGGGCATAATTCACCCCTCCACTTT | CASSQPGHNSPLHF
TRBJ1-2 | few | TRBV5-4 | TRBD1 | TGTGCCAGCAGCTTGGAAAACAGGGGCGATGGCTACACCTTC | CASSLENRGDGYTF
TRBJ1-2 | NA | TRBV3-1/TRBV3-2 | TRBD1 | TGTGCCAGCAGCCAAAGGTCAGGGGGTATCTATGGCTACACCTTC | CASSQRSGGIYGYTF
TRBJ2-3 | NA | TRBV2 | NA | TGTGCCAGTCCCGAACTAGCCACAGATACGCAGTATTTT | CASPELATDTQYF
TRBJ1-6 | NA | TRBV5-4 | TRBD1 | TGTGCCAGCAGCTTGGACGGACAGGGTGGCTCACCCCTCCACTTT | CASSLDGQGGSPLHF
TRBJ1-1 | few | TRBV10-1 | NA | TGCGCCAGCAGCAAACAACCTGCGGGGGCTGAAGCTTTCTTT | CASSKQPAGAEAFF
TRBJ2-2 | NA | TRBV11-2 | TRBD2 | TGTGCCAGCAGTTCCCGGGGACTAGCGGAATCCGGGGAGCTGTTTTTT | CASSSRGLAESGELFF
TRBJ1-2 | NA | TRBV6-6 | NA | TGTGCCAGCAGTTACTCCGGGACGCATAATAACTATGGCTACACCTTC | CASSYSGTHNNYGYTF
TRBJ2-2 | NA | TRBV6-5 | NA | TGTGCCAGCAGTTACTCATTCCTGAACACCGGGGAGCTGTTTTTT | CASSYSFLNTGELFF
TRBJ2-1 | few | TRBV6-5 | NA | TGTGCCAGCAGTTCTTCTAGCCGAAGCTCCTACAATGAGCAGTTCTTC | CASSSSSRSSYNEQFF
TRBJ2-5 | NA | TRBV7-9 | TRBD2 | TGTGCCAGCAGCTTGACTAGCGGGAAGAATAAGGAGACCCAGTACTTC | CASSLTSGKNKETQYF
TRBJ2-7 | NA | TRBV28 | NA | TGTGCCAGCAGTTTGGGGTCCTACGAGCAGTACTTC | CASSLGSYEQYF
TRBJ1-2 | NA | TRBV5-6 | TRBD1 | TGTGCCAGCAGCCCGACGGACAGGCGATCCTATGGCTACACCTTC | CASSPTDRRSYGYTF
TRBJ1-2 | NA | TRBV29-1 | NA | TGCAGCGTCGTAAGATCGACAGTGAAAGGCTACACCTTC | CSVVRSTVKGYTF
TRBJ1-1 | NA | TRBV2 | TRBD1 | TGTGCCGCGCAGGGGGCTCTTAACACTGAAGCTTTCTTT | CAAQGALNTEAFF
TRBJ1-3 | NA | TRBV9 | NA | TGTGCCAGCAGCGTGACCCTATCTGGAAACACCATATATTTT | CASSVTLSGNTIYF
TRBJ2-7 | NA | TRBV6-5 | NA | TGTGCCAGCAGGGTTGTTGGGACGCAATACGAGCAGTACTTC | CASRVVGTQYEQYF
TRBJ1-2 | NA | TRBV6-5 | NA | TGTGCCAGCAGGCGGACAGAAAACTATGGCTACACCTTC | CASRRTENYGYTF
TRBJ2-1 | NA | TRBV11-2 | NA | TGTGCCAGTAGCTTAGATCGCAATGAGCAGTTCTTC | CASSLDRNEQFF
TRBJ2-7 | NA | TRBV28 | TRBD2 | TGTGCCAGCAGACCCCTAGCGGGAGGTTACGAGCAGTACTTC | CASRPLAGGYEQYF
TRBJ1-4 | few | TRBV29-1 | NA | TGCAGCGTTGCCGGAGCTAATAATGAAAAACTGTTTTTT | CSVAGANNEKLFF
TRBJ2-1 | NA | TRBV19 | TRBD2 | TGTGCCAGTAGTAGTCTAGCGGGAGTAGCGGGTGAGCAGTTCTTC | CASSSLAGVAGEQFF
TRBJ1-1 | NA | TRBV5-1 | NA | TGCGCCAGCGCCAGGGTGGGCCAAAACACTGAAGCTTTCTTT | CASARVGQNTEAFF
TRBJ2-3 | NA | TRBV7-9 | TRBD2 | TGTGCCAGCAGCCAAACTAGCGGGGGGGATACGCAGTATTTT | CASSQTSGGDTQYF
TRBJ2-7 | NA | TRBV18 | NA | TGTGCCAGCTCAGGGGGGACAGCTTCCTACGAGCAGTACTTC | CASSGGTASYEQYF
TRBJ1-6 | NA | TRBV3-1/TRBV3-2 | NA | TGTGCCAGCAGCCAATTTACCAATTCACCCCTCCACTTT | CASSQFTNSPLHF
TRBJ2-1 | NA | TRBV4-1 | TRBD2 | TGCGCCAGCAGCCATGGGACTAGCAGCGACAATGAGCAGTTCTTC | CASSHGTSSDNEQFF
TRBJ1-5 | NA | TRBV6-5 | NA | TGTGCCAGCAGAGCCTCTAATCAGCCCCAGCATTTT | CASRASNQPQHF
TRBJ2-2 | NA | TRBV3-1/TRBV3-2 | NA | TGTGCCAGCAGCCAAGTAGTGAACACCGGGGAGCTGTTTTTT | CASSQVVNTGELFF
TRBJ2-7 | NA | TRBV4-1 | NA | TGCGCCAGCAGCCAAGTGCCGGTGAGTTACGAGCAGTACTTC | CASSQVPVSYEQYF
TRBJ2-6 | NA | TRBV18 | NA | TGTGCCAGCTCACCGGGGGCGCTTTCCCCTGGCGGGGCCAACGTCCTGACTTTC | CASSPGALSPGGANVLTF
TRBJ1-1 | NA | TRBV18 | NA | TGTGCCAGCTCACCACCGTGGTATTACACTGAAGCTTTCTTT | CASSPPWYYTEAFF
TRBJ1-4 | NA | TRBV6-5 | TRBD1 | TGTGCCAGCAGTTCCCAGGGGGACCTTGAAAAACTGTTTTTT | CASSSQGDLEKLFF
TRBJ2-2 | NA | TRBV5-6 | NA | TGTGCCAGCAGCTTCGGGGGACCCGGGGAGCTGTTTTTT | CASSFGGPGELFF
TRBJ1-5 | NA | TRBV6-5 | NA | TGTGCCAGCAGCAAACAGGGTAGGACTCAGCCCCAGCATTTT | CASSKQGRTQPQHF